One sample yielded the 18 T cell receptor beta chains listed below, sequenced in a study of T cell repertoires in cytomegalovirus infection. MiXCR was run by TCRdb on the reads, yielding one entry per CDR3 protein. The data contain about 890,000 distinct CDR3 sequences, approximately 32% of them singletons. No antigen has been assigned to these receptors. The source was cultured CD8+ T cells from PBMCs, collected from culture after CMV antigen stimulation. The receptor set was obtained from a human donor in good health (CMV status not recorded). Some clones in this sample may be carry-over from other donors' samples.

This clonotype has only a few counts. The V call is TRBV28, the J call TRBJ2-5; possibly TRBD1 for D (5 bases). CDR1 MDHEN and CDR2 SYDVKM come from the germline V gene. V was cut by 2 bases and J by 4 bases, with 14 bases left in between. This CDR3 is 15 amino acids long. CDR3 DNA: TGTGCCAGCAGTTTAAGGGGTTCAGACATAGAGACCCAGTACTTC. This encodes CASSLRGSDIETQYF.

CDR3 in DNA: TGTGCCAGCAGCGGGGACAGAACTCACTATGGCTACACCTTC. Protein sequence: CASSGDRTHYGYTF. The genes are TRBV7-6 and TRBJ1-2; 7 bases match TRBD1. Germline V gene data show CDR1 as SGHVS and CDR2 as FNYEAQ. The CDR3 has 14 residues. The ends lost 5 bases at V and 3 bases at J; junction bases unmatched: 6.

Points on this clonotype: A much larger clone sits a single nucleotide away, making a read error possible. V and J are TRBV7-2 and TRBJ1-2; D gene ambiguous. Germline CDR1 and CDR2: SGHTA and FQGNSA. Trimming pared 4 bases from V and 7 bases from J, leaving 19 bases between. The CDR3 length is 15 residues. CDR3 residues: CASSSSQSPLAGYTF. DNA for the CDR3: TGTGCCAGCAGCTCTTCACAGAGTCCCTTAGCTGGCTACACCTTC.

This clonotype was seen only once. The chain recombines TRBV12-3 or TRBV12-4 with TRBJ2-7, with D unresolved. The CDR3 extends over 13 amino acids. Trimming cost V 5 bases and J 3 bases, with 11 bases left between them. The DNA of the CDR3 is TGTGCCAGCAGTCTTCGGGTGGACTACGAGCAGTACTTC. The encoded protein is CASSLRVDYEQYF.

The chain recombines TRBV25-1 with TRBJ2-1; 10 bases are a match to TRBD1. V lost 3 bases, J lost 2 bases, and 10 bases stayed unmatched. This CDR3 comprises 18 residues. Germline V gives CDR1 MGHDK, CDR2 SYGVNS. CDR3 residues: CASSDLDWTGGPYNEQFF. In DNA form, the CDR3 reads TGTGCCAGCAGTGATCTAGACTGGACAGGGGGTCCCTACAATGAGCAGTTCTTC.

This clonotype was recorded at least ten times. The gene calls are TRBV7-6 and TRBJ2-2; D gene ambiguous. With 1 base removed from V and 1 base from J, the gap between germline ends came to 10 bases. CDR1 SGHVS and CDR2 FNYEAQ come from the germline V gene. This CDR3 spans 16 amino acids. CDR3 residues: CASSLGSAENTGELFF. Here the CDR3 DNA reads TGTGCCAGCAGCTTAGGGTCGGCTGAGAACACCGGGGAGCTGTTTTTT.

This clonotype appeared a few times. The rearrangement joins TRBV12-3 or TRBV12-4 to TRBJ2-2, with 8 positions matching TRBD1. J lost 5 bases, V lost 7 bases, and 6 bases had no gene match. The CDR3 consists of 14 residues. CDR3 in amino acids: CASTGTGGTGELFF. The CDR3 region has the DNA TGTGCCAGCACCGGGACAGGTGGAACCGGGGAGCTGTTTTTT.

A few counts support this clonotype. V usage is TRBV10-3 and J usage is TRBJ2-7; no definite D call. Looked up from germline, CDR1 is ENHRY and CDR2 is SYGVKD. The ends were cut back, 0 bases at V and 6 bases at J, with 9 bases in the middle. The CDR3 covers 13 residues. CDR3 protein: CAISESGPGEQYV. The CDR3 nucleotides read TGTGCCATCAGTGAGTCTGGGCCAGGCGAGCAGTACGTC.

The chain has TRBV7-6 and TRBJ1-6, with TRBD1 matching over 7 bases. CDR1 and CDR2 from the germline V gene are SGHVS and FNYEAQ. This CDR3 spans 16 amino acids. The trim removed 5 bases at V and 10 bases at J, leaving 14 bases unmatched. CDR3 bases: TGTGCCAGCAGCCTTCCGGGGACAGAGGGAGGGTCACCCCTCCACTTT. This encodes CASSLPGTEGGSPLHF.

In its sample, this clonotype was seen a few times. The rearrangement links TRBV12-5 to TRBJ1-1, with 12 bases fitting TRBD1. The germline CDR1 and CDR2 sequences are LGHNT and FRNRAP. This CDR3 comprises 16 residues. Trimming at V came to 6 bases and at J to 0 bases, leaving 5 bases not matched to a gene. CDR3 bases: TGTGCTAGTGGCAGGGGACAGGGGGCTTTGAACACTGAAGCTTTCTTT. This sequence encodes CASGRGQGALNTEAFF.

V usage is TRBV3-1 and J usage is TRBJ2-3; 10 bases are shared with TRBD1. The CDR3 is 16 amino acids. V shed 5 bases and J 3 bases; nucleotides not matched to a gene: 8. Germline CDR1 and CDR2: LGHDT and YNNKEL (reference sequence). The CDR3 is CASSFRTGGGTDTQYF. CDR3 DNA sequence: TGTGCCAGCAGCTTTCGGACAGGGGGGGGAACAGATACGCAGTATTTT.

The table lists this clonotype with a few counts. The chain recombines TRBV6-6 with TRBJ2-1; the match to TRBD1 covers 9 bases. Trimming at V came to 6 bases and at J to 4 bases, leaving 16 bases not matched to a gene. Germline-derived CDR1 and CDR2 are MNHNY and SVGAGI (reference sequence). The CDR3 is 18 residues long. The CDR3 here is CASSDRDRVKDRYNEQFF. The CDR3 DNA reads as TGTGCCAGCAGCGACCGGGACAGGGTAAAAGATAGGTACAATGAGCAGTTCTTC.

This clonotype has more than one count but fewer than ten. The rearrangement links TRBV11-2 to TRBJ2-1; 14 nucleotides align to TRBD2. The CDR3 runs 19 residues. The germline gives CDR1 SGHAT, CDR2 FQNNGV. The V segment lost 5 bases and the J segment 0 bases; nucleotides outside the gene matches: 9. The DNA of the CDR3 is TGTGCCAGCAGCCCCCGGACTAGCGGGGGGCTGAGCTCCTACAATGAGCAGTTCTTC. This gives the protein CASSPRTSGGLSSYNEQFF.

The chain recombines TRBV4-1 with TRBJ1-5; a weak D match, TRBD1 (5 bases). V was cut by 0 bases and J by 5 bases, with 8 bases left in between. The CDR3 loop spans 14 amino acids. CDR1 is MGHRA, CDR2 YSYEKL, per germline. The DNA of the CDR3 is TGCGCCAGCAGCCAAGAACCAGGGTATCAGCCCCAGCATTTT. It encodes CASSQEPGYQPQHF.

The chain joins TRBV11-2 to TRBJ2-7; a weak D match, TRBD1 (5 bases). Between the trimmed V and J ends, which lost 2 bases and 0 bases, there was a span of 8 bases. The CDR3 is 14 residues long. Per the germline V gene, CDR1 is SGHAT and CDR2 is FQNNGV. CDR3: CASSLWGPSYEQYV. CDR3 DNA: TGTGCCAGCAGCTTATGGGGCCCCTCCTACGAGCAGTACGTC.

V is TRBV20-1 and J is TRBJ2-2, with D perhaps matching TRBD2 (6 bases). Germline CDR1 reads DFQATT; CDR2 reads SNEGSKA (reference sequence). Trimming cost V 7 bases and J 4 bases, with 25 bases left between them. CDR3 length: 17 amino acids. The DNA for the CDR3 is TGCAGTGTTCTCCCGGGACTCTCCTATTCCTCCACCGGGGAGCTGTTTTTT. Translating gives CSVLPGLSYSSTGELFF.

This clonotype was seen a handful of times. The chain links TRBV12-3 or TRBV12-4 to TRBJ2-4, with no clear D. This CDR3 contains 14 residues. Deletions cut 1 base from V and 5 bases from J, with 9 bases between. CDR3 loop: CASSLGTIENIQYF. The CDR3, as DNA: TGTGCCAGCAGTTTAGGGACGATCGAAAACATTCAGTACTTC.

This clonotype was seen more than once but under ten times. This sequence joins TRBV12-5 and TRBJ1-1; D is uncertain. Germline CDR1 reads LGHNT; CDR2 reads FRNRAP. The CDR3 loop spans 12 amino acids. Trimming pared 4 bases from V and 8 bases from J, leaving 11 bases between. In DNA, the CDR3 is TGTGCTAGTGGTTGGGCGGAAGGGGAAGCTTTCTTT. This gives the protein CASGWAEGEAFF.